A selection of T cell receptor beta chains follows, all from one sample in a study of blood T cell repertoires in COVID-19. Repertoires were generated with immunoSEQ multiplex PCR, while TCRdb's copy carries only in-frame clones and drops some. The sample has 150,000 or so clones, approximately 80% seen once; the top ten hold roughly an eighth. Sequencing was performed on peripheral blood. Receptors originate from a woman in her sixties with COVID-19, enrolled during active disease. The CDR3 runs from the conserved cysteine through the conserved F or W. The order of the fields is J gene, D gene, clone size, V gene, CDR3 DNA, CDR3 protein. The D gene is left open where the match is weak. Expanded clones are given a class, and other clones once, few, many or no size at all.

TRBJ2-5	TRBD2	NA	TRBV19	TGTGCCAGTAGTATAGCGGGAGGGGAGACCCAGTACTTC	CASSIAGGETQYF
TRBJ2-3	TRBD2	NA	TRBV18	TGTGCCAGCTCACTACACCTGAATAGCGGGGGTAGCACAGATACGCAGTATTTT	CASSLHLNSGGSTDTQYF
TRBJ1-2	NA	NA	TRBV5-1	TGCGCCAGCAGCTCCGACAACAACTATGGCTACACCTTC	CASSSDNNYGYTF
TRBJ2-1	NA	NA	TRBV25-1	TGTGCCAGCATTTTGCGGAATGAGCAGTTCTTC	CASILRNEQFF
TRBJ2-7	TRBD1	NA	TRBV11-1	TGTGCCAGCAGCAAAGCCCGGACAGGGGCTTCCGAGCAGTACTTC	CASSKARTGASEQYF
TRBJ1-4	NA	NA	TRBV5-1	TGCGCCAGCACCCCCGGCAGGGAGGTTAATGAAAAACTGTTTTTT	CASTPGREVNEKLFF
TRBJ2-5	TRBD2	NA	TRBV29-1	TGCAGCGTTGAAGGTAGCGGGGCCCAAGAGACCCAGTACTTC	CSVEGSGAQETQYF
TRBJ1-2	NA	NA	TRBV24-1	TGTGCCACCAGTGACGGGGATATTGGCTACACCTTC	CATSDGDIGYTF
TRBJ1-2	TRBD1	NA	TRBV14	TGTGCCAGCAGCCAACGGACAGGGTACTATGGCTACACCTTC	CASSQRTGYYGYTF
TRBJ1-2	TRBD1	NA	TRBV9	TGTGCCAGCAGCGAGGGGACAGGGACAGCCTATGGCTACACCTTC	CASSEGTGTAYGYTF
TRBJ1-5	NA	NA	TRBV15	TGTGCCACCAGCAGAGCCTCCGGGCCAGGAGGGTTTCTGCCCCAGCATTTT	CATSRASGPGGFLPQHF
TRBJ2-1	NA	NA	TRBV11-3	TGTGCCAGCAGCTTAGCGCCAAAGGTGGGGCATGAGCAGTTCTTC	CASSLAPKVGHEQFF
TRBJ1-1	NA	NA	TRBV7-9	TGTGCCAGCAGCTTGCCCGGTACTGAAGCTTTCTTT	CASSLPGTEAFF
TRBJ2-1	NA	NA	TRBV7-9	TGTGCCAGCAGCGAGGCTCGTTACAATGAGCAGTTCTTC	CASSEARYNEQFF
TRBJ1-2	NA	NA	TRBV11-2	TGTGCCAGCAGCTTAGTACGGGATGGCTACACCTTC	CASSLVRDGYTF
TRBJ2-3	TRBD2	once	TRBV20-1	TGCAGTGCTAGTGCGGGGGGGTCAGATACGCAGTATTTT	CSASAGGSDTQYF
TRBJ2-3	NA	few	TRBV9	TGTGCCAGCAGCGTAGGGGGGCCTAGCACAGATACGCAGTATTTT	CASSVGGPSTDTQYF
TRBJ2-5	TRBD2	NA	TRBV4-1	TGCGCCAGCAGCTCTCCTTGGACTAGCGAGGAGACCCAGTACTTC	CASSSPWTSEETQYF
TRBJ1-3	NA	NA	TRBV18	TGTGCCAGCTCACCACCGGAGGGCCTGCGACGGGGAAACACCATATATTTT	CASSPPEGLRRGNTIYF
TRBJ1-2	TRBD1	NA	TRBV24-1	TGTGCCACCAGTGAGACAGGGGGCGGCTATGGCTACACCTTC	CATSETGGGYGYTF
TRBJ2-1	TRBD2	NA	TRBV4-2	TGTGCCAGCAGCCAAGAAAGTCTAGCGGGGGGGCCTTATGAGCAGTTCTTC	CASSQESLAGGPYEQFF
TRBJ1-1	TRBD1	NA	TRBV18	TGTGCCAGCTCACCCCAGGGGGGGAACACTGAAGCTTTCTTT	CASSPQGGNTEAFF
TRBJ2-1	TRBD2	NA	TRBV5-5	TGTGCCAGCAGCTTTAGTCTAGCGGGAACCTACAATGAGCAGTTCTTC	CASSFSLAGTYNEQFF
TRBJ1-2	NA	NA	TRBV3-1/TRBV3-2	TGTGCCAGCAGCCAAGAAAGGCGGGGGAACTATGGCTACACCTTC	CASSQERRGNYGYTF
TRBJ1-1	NA	NA	TRBV6-2/TRBV6-3	TGTGCCAGCAGTTACGATGGAGGACAGTACACTGAAGCTTTCTTT	CASSYDGGQYTEAFF
TRBJ2-1	TRBD2	NA	TRBV14	TGTGCCAGCAGCCCTGTAGCGGGAGGGGGCAATGAGCAGTTCTTC	CASSPVAGGGNEQFF
TRBJ2-5	NA	NA	TRBV18	TGTGCCAGCTCACCCGGACAGTCGGAGACCCAGTACTTC	CASSPGQSETQYF
TRBJ2-1	TRBD2	NA	TRBV18	TGTGCCAGCTCACAAACTAGCGGCCCCTACAATGAGCAGTTCTTC	CASSQTSGPYNEQFF
TRBJ1-5	TRBD1	few	TRBV5-6	TGTGCCAGCAGCTCCCTCGGGACAGGGTTCAATCAGCCCCAGCATTTT	CASSSLGTGFNQPQHF
TRBJ1-2	NA	few	TRBV5-1	TGCGCCAGCAGCGAGGCTAATAACAGGGCAATGAGCTACACCTTC	CASSEANNRAMSYTF
TRBJ2-3	NA	once	TRBV5-1	TGCGCCAGCGGAGCAAAGTCAAGCACAGATACGCAGTATTTT	CASGAKSSTDTQYF
TRBJ1-2	NA	NA	TRBV2	TGTGCCAGCAGTGAAGGTTCTAGACAGGTCGGCTACACCTTC	CASSEGSRQVGYTF
TRBJ1-6	NA	NA	TRBV5-6	TGTGCCAGCAGCTTTACCTTGTCAGGCGTGGAGGTTAGGAAAGGACCCCTCCACTTT	CASSFTLSGVEVRKGPLHF
TRBJ1-1	NA	once	TRBV30	TGTGCCTGGAGGCTCAACCTAATGAACACTGAAGCTTTCTTT	CAWRLNLMNTEAFF
TRBJ2-2	TRBD1	NA	TRBV6-5	TGTGCCAGCAGTTGGGACAGGGAACTGTCCGGGGAGCTGTTTTTT	CASSWDRELSGELFF
TRBJ2-7	TRBD1	NA	TRBV9	TGTGCCAGCAGCCGACGGACAGGGGGCTTCGACGAGCAGTACTTC	CASSRRTGGFDEQYF
TRBJ2-7	TRBD2	NA	TRBV6-4	TGTGCCAGAGCGGGAGGGGGGGCCTACGAGCAGTACTTC	CARAGGGAYEQYF
TRBJ2-3	TRBD2	NA	TRBV5-4	TGTGCCAGCAGCATGGGGCGCCCGGGACTAGCGGGGTCAGATACGCAGTATTTT	CASSMGRPGLAGSDTQYF
TRBJ2-3	TRBD2	NA	TRBV7-6	TGTGCCAGCAGCTTAGCGCGCGGGAGGGCCGGGGCAGATACGCAGTATTTT	CASSLARGRAGADTQYF